Below, 5 T cell receptor beta chains from the same sample are listed, as sequenced in a study of cytomegalovirus exposure and HLA in healthy donors. In the PCR, 60 Vbeta and 13 Jbeta primers were used. TCRdb's copy holds only in-frame clones and misses some; the assay was immunoSEQ multiplex PCR. The sample carries 90,000 to 120,000 clones, 70% to 85% recorded once. The sample comprised PBMCs. These TCRs come from a male donor in good health and CMV-seronegative.

This chain uses TRBV6-5 with TRBJ1-5, with 7 bases fitting TRBD1. J was trimmed by 4 bases and V by 6 bases; bases with no gene match: 6. Germline V gives CDR1 MNHEY, CDR2 SVGAGI. The CDR3 loop spans 14 amino acids. The CDR3 protein is CASRRQGNNQPQHF. The DNA of the CDR3 is TGTGCCAGCAGGAGACAGGGAAATAATCAGCCCCAGCATTTT.

This chain joins TRBV7-2 and TRBJ2-7; TRBD2 might be the D (5 bases). Trimming took off 4 bases at V and 6 bases at J, with 13 bases between the two ends. Germline V lookup: CDR1 SGHTA, CDR2 FQGNSA. The CDR3 sequence is 13 residues long. CDR3 nucleotides: TGTGCCAGCAGCTATCTGGGAGTTGGCGAGCAGTACTTC. Translated, it gives CASSYLGVGEQYF.

The V and J genes are TRBV28 and TRBJ2-7; D gene ambiguous. The CDR3 extends over 13 amino acids. Germline V lookup: CDR1 MDHEN, CDR2 SYDVKM. Trimming took off 4 bases at V and 0 bases at J, with 7 bases between the two ends. Here the CDR3 reads CASSSASSYEQYF. The CDR3 DNA reads TGTGCCAGCAGTTCGGCTAGCTCCTACGAGCAGTACTTC.

The chain uses TRBV2 and TRBJ1-1; D uncertain. Germline-derived CDR1 and CDR2 are SNHLY and FYNNEI. The CDR3 is 14 residues long. V was trimmed by 6 bases and J by 2 bases, leaving 13 bases between them. CDR3 sequence (DNA): TGTGCCAGCAGGTCCCTAATATTTAACACTGAAGCTTTCTTT. It encodes CASRSLIFNTEAFF.

V is TRBV30 and J is TRBJ2-5, with 9 bases lining up with TRBD2. The CDR3 length is 15 residues. Germline CDR1 and CDR2: GTSNPN and SVGIG (reference sequence). V was clipped by 2 bases and J by 4 bases; unmatched bases: 8. This CDR3 reads CAWSLVAGASETQYF. In DNA form, the CDR3 reads TGTGCCTGGAGTTTAGTAGCGGGAGCATCAGAGACCCAGTACTTC. The whole variable domain, remainder taken from reference TRBV30 and TRBJ2-5, is SQTIHQWPATLVQPVGSPLSLECTVEGTSNPNLYWYRQAAGRGLQLLFYSVGIGQISSEVPQNLSASRPQDRQFILSSKKLLLSDSGFYLCAWSLVAGASETQYFGPGTRLLVL.